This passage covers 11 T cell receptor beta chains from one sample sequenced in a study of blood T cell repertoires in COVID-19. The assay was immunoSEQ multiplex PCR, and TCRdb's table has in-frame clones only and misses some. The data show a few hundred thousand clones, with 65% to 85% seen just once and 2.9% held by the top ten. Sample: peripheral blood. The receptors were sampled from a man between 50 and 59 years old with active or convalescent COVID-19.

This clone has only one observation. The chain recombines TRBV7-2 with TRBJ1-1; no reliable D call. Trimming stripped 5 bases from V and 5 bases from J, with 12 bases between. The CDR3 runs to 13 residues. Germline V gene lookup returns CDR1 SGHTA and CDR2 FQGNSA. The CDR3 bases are TGTGCCAGCAGCCAGATATCAGGAACTGAAGCTTTCTTT. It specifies CASSQISGTEAFF.

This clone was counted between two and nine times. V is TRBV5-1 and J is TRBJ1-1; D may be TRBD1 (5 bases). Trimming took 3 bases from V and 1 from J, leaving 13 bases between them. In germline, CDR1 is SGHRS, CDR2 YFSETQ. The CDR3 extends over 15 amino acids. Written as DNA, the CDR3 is TGCGCCAGCAGCTCCTCCTTGGGGGGGAACACTGAAGCTTTCTTT. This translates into CASSSSLGGNTEAFF.

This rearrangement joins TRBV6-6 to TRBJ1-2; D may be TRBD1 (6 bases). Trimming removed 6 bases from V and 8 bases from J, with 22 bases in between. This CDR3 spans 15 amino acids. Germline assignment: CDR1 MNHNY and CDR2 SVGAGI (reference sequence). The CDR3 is CASRRQAQPVEGYTF. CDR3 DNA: TGTGCCAGCAGGCGACAGGCTCAGCCGGTGGAAGGCTACACCTTC.

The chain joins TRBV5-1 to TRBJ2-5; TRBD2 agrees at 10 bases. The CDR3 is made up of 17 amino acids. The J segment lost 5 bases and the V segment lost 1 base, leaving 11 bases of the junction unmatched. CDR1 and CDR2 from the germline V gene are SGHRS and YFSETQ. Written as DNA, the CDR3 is TGCGCCAGCAGCTTGCAGGCTAGCGGGAGTCCTAGTGAGACCCAGTACTTC. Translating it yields CASSLQASGSPSETQYF.

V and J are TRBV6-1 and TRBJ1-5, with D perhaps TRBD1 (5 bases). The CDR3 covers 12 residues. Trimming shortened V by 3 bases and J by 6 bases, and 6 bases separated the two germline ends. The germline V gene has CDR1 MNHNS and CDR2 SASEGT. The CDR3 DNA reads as TGTGCCAGCAGTGACAGGGTTCAGCCCCAGCATTTT. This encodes CASSDRVQPQHF.

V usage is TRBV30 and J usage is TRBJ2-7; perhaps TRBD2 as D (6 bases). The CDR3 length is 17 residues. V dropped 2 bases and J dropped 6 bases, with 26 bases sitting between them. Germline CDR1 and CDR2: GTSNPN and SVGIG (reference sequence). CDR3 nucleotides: TGTGCCTGGAGTCCCTTACCCGCGGGCGGGGTAGTCCTCGAGCAGTACTTC. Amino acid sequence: CAWSPLPAGGVVLEQYF.

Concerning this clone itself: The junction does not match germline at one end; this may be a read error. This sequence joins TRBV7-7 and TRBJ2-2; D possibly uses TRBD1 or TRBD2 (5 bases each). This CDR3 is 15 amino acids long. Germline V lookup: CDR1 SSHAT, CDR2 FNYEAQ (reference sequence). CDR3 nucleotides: TGTGCTAGCAGCTTAGAGGGGATGGACACCGGGGAGCTGTTTTTT. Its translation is CASSLEGMDTGELFF.

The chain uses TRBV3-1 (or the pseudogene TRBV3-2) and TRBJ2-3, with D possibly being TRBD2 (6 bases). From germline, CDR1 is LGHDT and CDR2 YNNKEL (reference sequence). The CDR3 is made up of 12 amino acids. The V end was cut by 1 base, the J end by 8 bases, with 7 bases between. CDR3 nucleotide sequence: TGTGCCAGCAGCCAAGGGAGGGGTACGCAGTATTTT. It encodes CASSQGRGTQYF.

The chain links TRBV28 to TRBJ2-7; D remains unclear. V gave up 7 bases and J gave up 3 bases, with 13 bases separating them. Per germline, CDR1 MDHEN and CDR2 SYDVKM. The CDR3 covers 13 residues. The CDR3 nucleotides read TGTGCCAGCAATTTTCGGGTTAACTACGAGCAGTACTTC. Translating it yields CASNFRVNYEQYF.

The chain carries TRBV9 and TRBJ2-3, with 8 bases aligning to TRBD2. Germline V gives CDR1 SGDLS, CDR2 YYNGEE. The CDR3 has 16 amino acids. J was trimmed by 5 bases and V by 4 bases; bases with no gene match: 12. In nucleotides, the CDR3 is TGTGCCAGCAGCCGGACTAGCATGGTAGACGGAGATACGCAGTATTTT. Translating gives CASSRTSMVDGDTQYF.

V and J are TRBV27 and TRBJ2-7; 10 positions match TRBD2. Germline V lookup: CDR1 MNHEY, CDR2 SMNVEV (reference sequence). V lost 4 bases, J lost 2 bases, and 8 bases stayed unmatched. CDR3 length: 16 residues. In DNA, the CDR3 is TGTGCCAGCAGTTCCCCGGCTAGCGGGGGAACCTACGAGCAGTACTTC. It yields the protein CASSSPASGGTYEQYF.